Given below is one T cell receptor (beta chain) in context. The data were obtained in a study of control samples from healthy donors and cancer patients. TCRdb's copy holds only in-frame clones and misses some; the assay was immunoSEQ multiplex PCR. The sample contains some 130,000 clones, around nine tenths of which appear only once. This receptor was identified in a man between 18 and 29 years old in good health. The sample taken for sequencing was blood.

The CDR3 loop reads CASSLPGQLNQPQHF. CDR3 coding DNA: TGTGCCAGCAGTTTACCGGGACAGCTCAATCAGCCCCAGCATTTT. This chain links TRBV28 with TRBJ1-5, with 7 bases that match TRBD1. CDR3 length: 15 residues. Trimming took 2 bases from V and 3 from J; bases not matched to a gene: 4. The germline V gene encodes CDR1 MDHEN and CDR2 SYDVKM. Variable domain in full (rest from reference TRBV28 and TRBJ1-5): DVKVTQSSRYLVKRTGEKVFLECVQDMDHENMFWYRQDPGLGLRLIYFSYDVKMKEKGDIPEGYSVSREKKERFSLILESASTNQTSMYLCASSLPGQLNQPQHFGDGTRLSIL.